The rows below give T cell receptor beta chains drawn from one sample of a study of Graves' ophthalmopathy and Graves' hyperthyroidism. TCRdb analysed the multiplex PCR reads with MiXCR anew, one entry per CDR3 protein. The sample carries more than 550,000 distinct CDR3 sequences, about 40% recorded once. Sample: peripheral blood. The source is an adult man with Graves' ophthalmopathy. Each CDR3 is given with its conserved first and last residue. A D gene is named only where the DNA matches it firmly. Not all rows give a size; the values are once, few, many and, for expanded clones, a class.

D	V	size	J	CDR3	DNA
NA	TRBV14	many	TRBJ2-7	CASSQRGGGDEQYF	TGTGCCAGCAGCCAAAGAGGGGGCGGGGACGAGCAGTACTTC
NA	TRBV11-2	NA	TRBJ1-4	CASSLAGGAKEKLFF	TGTGCCAGCAGCTTGGCGGGGGGGGCGAAAGAAAAACTGTTTTTT
TRBD2	TRBV9	few	TRBJ2-5	CASSVGVAGREETQYF	TGTGCCAGCAGCGTAGGAGTAGCGGGGCGTGAAGAGACCCAGTACTTC
NA	TRBV12-3/TRBV12-4	few	TRBJ2-2	CASLINTGELFF	TGTGCCAGCCTAATAAACACCGGGGAGCTGTTTTTT
TRBD1	TRBV24-1	many	TRBJ1-5	CATSEAGTAISNQPQHF	TGTGCCACCAGTGAGGCTGGGACAGCGATTAGCAATCAGCCCCAGCATTTT
NA	TRBV5-8	NA	TRBJ2-2	CASSLKTTGELFF	TGTGCCAGCAGCTTGAAGACAACCGGGGAGCTGTTTTTT
NA	TRBV7-8	many	TRBJ2-7	CASSYLADSSYEQYF	TGTGCCAGCAGCTACCTAGCGGACAGCTCCTACGAGCAGTACTTC
TRBD1	TRBV4-1	NA	TRBJ2-6	CASSQYLGTGFRSGANVLIF	TGCGCCAGCAGCCAGTACCTCGGGACAGGCTTTCGTTCTGGGGCCAACGTCCTGATTTTC
NA	TRBV10-3	NA	TRBJ1-1	CASSSLVAGVFNTEAFF	TGTGCCAGCAGTTCCCTGGTGGCTGGAGTATTCAACACTGAAGCTTTCTTT
NA	TRBV24-1	few	TRBJ1-1	CAWSGAPGGTEAFF	TGTGCCTGGAGTGGGGCCCCGGGGGGCACTGAAGCTTTCTTT
NA	TRBV6-2/TRBV6-3	many	TRBJ2-5	CASSPGLRQETQYF	TGTGCCAGCAGTCCGGGACTGCGCCAAGAGACCCAGTACTTC
TRBD1	TRBV29-1	NA	TRBJ1-3	CSVTGQGGTIYF	TGCAGCGTTACTGGACAGGGGGGCACCATATATTTT
NA	TRBV2	few	TRBJ1-2	CASSQVGALRGYTF	TGCGCCAGCAGCCAAGTGGGTGCACTTCGGGGCTACACCTTC
NA	TRBV10-3	few	TRBJ1-5	CAWSGQISNQPQHF	TGTGCCTGGAGTGGACAGATTAGCAATCAGCCCCAGCATTTT